Sequencing of this TCR beta chain was carried out in a study of blood T cell repertoires in COVID-19. Overall study context: Collection of acute and convalescent COVID-19 samples took place in the United States, Italy and Spain.

The V gene lost 0 bases and the J gene lost 9 bases, with 18 bases spanning the gap. This CDR3 comprises 16 residues. Germline V lookup: CDR1 GTSNPN, CDR2 SVGIG (reference sequence). Under the authors' procedure: Amplification with reference gene primers provided the estimates of nucleated cell counts. Generated by immunoSEQ multiplex PCR, the TCRdb table keeps only in-frame clones and is missing some. From that table come the V and J calls and clone size; the DNA was used to work out D and trimming. This sample carries about 140,000 clones, about 79% of them seen once, and the ten largest clones take more than 3.5%.

V usage is TRBV30 and J usage is TRBJ1-6; D is unresolved. This clonotype was obtained from a woman aged 80 or over with active or convalescent COVID-19. Material: peripheral blood. CDR3 nucleotides: TGTGCCTGGAGTGTACGAGGGCTGCAGAGGACTTCACCCCTCCACTTT. This codes for CAWSVRGLQRTSPLHF.